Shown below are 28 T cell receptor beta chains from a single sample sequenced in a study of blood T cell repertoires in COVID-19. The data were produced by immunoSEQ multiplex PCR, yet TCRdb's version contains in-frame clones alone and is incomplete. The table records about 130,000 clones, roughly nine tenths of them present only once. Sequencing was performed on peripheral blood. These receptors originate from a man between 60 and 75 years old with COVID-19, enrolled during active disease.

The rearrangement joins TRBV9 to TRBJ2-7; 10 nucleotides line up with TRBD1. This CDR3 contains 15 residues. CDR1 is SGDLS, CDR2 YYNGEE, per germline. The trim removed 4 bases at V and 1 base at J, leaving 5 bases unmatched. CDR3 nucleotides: TGTGCCAGCAGCCACGGGACAGGGGCTTCCTACGAGCAGTACTTC. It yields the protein CASSHGTGASYEQYF.

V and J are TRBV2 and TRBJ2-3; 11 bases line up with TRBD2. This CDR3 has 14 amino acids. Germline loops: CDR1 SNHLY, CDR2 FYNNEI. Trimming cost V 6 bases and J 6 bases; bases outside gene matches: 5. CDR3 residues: CASRAGLAGDTQYF. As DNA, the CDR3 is TGTGCCAGCAGAGCTGGACTAGCGGGTGATACGCAGTATTTT.

The CDR3 DNA follows: TGTGCCAGCAGCCATCGGGGATTACACACTGAAGCTTTCTTT. This sequence encodes CASSHRGLHTEAFF. The chain carries TRBV3-1 (or the pseudogene TRBV3-2) and TRBJ1-1; D is undetermined. The V gene's germline CDR1 is LGHDT and CDR2 YNNKEL (reference sequence). The germline V and J ends were trimmed by 3 bases and 3 bases, with 11 bases remaining between them. The CDR3 covers 14 residues.

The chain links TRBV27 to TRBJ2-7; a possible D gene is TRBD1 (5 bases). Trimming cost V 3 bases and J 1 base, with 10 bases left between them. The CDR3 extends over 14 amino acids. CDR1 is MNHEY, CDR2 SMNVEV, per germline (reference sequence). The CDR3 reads CASSLVRGSYEQYF. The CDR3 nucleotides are TGTGCCAGCAGTTTGGTAAGGGGTTCCTACGAGCAGTACTTC.

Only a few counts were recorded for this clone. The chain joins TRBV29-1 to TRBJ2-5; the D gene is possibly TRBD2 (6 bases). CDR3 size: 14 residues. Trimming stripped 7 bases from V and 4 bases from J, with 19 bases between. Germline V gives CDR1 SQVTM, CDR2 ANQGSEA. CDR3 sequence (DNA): TGCAGCGCCAGGGTGGTTAGCGGAGGAGAGACCCAGTACTTC. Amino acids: CSARVVSGGETQYF.

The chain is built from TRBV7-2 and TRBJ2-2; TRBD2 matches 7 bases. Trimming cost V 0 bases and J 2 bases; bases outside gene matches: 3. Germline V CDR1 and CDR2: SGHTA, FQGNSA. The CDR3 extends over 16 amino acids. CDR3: CASSLAGGSNTGELFF. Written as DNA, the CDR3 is TGTGCCAGCAGCTTAGCGGGCGGGAGTAACACCGGGGAGCTGTTTTTT.

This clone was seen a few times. Here the CDR3 reads CASSLAGLTDEQYF. CDR3 DNA sequence: TGCGCCAGCAGCTTGGCGGGACTAACCGACGAGCAGTACTTC. V and J are TRBV5-1 and TRBJ2-7; 7 nucleotides match TRBD2. The germline V gene encodes CDR1 SGHRS and CDR2 YFSETQ. Trimming took 0 bases from V and 5 from J; bases not matched to a gene: 5. There are 14 residues in the CDR3.

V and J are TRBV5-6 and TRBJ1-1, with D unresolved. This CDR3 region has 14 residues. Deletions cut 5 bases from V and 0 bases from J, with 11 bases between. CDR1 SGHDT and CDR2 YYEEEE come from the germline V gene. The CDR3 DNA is TGTGCCAGCAGTTCCGGGAATTTGAACACTGAAGCTTTCTTT. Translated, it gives CASSSGNLNTEAFF.

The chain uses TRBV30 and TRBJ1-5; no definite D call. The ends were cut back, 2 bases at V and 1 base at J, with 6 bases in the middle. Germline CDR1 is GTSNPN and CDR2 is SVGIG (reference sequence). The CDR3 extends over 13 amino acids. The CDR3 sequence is CAWSTKSNQPQHF. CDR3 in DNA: TGTGCCTGGAGTACAAAGAGCAATCAGCCCCAGCATTTT.

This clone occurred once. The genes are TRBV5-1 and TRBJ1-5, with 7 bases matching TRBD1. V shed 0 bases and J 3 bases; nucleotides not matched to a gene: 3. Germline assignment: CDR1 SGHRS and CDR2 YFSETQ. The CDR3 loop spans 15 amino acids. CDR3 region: CASSLGGTANQPQHF. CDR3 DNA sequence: TGCGCCAGCAGCTTGGGGGGGACAGCCAATCAGCCCCAGCATTTT. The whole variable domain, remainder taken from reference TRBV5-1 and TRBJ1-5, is KAGVTQTPRYLIKTRGQQVTLSCSPISGHRSVSWYQQTPGQGLQFLFEYFSETQRNKGNFPGRFSGRQFSNSRSEMNVSTLELGDSALYLCASSLGGTANQPQHFGDGTRLSIL.

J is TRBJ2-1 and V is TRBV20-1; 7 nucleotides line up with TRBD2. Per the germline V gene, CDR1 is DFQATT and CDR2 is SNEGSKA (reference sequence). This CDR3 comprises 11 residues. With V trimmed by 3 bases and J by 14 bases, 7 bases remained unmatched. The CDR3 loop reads CSASGRFMEFF. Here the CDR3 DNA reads TGCAGTGCTAGCGGGAGGTTTATGGAGTTCTTC.

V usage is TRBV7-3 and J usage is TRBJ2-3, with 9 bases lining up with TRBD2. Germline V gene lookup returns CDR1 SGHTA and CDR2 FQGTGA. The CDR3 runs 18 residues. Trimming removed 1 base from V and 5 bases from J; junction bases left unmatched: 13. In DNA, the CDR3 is TGTGCCAGCAGCTTAAGCGGTCGGGCTAGCGGGACTAGAGATACGCAGTATTTT. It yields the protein CASSLSGRASGTRDTQYF.

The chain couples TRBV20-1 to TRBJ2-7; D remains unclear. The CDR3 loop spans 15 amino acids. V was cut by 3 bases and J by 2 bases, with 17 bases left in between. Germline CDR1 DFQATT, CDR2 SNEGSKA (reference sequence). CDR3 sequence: CSASRRLRIAYEQYF. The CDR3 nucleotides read TGCAGTGCTAGTAGAAGACTCCGAATTGCCTACGAGCAGTACTTC.

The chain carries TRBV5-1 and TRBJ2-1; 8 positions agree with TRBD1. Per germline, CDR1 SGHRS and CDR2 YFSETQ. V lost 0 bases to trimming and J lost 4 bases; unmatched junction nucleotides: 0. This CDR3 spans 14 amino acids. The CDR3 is CASSLGDRYNEQFF. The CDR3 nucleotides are TGCGCCAGCAGCTTGGGGGACAGGTACAATGAGCAGTTCTTC.

The CDR3 bases are TGTGCCAGCAGTGAAAACGGACTAGCCCGGGTCTCCTACGAGCAGTACTTC. Its protein product is CASSENGLARVSYEQYF. This rearrangement joins TRBV6-1 to TRBJ2-7, with 8 bases identical to TRBD2. This CDR3 comprises 17 residues. Per germline, CDR1 MNHNS and CDR2 SASEGT. V was pared by 2 bases and J by 0 bases, with 9 bases of the junction left unmatched.

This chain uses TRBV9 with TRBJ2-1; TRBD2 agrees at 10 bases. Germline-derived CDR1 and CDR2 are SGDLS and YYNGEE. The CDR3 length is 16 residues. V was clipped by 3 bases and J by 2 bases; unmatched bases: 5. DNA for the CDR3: TGTGCCAGCAGCGCCCGAGCGGGAGGGCCCTACAATGAGCAGTTCTTC. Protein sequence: CASSARAGGPYNEQFF.

The chain's CDR3 is CAISESTGQEQYF. Here the CDR3 DNA reads TGTGCCATCAGTGAGTCGACAGGGCAAGAGCAGTACTTC. The chain couples TRBV10-3 to TRBJ2-7; 7 bases line up with TRBD1. This CDR3 has 13 residues. Germline trimming cut 0 bases from V and 7 bases from J; bases unmatched to any gene: 3. Germline V lookup: CDR1 ENHRY, CDR2 SYGVKD.

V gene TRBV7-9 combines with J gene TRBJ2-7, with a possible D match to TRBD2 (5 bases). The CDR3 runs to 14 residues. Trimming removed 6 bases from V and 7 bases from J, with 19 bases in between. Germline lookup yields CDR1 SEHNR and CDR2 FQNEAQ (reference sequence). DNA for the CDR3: TGTGCCAGCAGGGGAGTGGGTCCCCGTGGTGAGCAGTACTTC. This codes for CASRGVGPRGEQYF.

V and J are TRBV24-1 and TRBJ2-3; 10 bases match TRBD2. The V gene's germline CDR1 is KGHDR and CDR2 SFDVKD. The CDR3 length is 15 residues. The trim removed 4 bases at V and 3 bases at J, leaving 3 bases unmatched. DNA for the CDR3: TGTGCCACCAGTGACCCTAGCGGGAGTACAGATACGCAGTATTTT. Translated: CATSDPSGSTDTQYF.

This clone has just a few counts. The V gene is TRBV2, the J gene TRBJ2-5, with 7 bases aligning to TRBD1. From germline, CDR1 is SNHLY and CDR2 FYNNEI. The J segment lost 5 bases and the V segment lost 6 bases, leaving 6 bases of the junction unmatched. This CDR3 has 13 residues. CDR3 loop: CASRETGKETQYF. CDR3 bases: TGTGCCAGCAGGGAGACAGGGAAGGAGACCCAGTACTTC.

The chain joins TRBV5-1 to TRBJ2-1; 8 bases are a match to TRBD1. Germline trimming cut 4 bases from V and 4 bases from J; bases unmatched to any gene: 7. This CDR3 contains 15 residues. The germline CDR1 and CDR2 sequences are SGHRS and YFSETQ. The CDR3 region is CASSIRQGIYNEQFF. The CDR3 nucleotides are TGCGCCAGCAGCATTAGACAGGGGATATACAATGAGCAGTTCTTC.

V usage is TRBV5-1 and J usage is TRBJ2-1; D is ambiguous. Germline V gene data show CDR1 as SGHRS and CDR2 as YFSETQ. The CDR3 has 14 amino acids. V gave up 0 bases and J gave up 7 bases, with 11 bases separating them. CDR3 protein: CASSLDISLNEQFF. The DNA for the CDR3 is TGCGCCAGCAGCTTGGATATCTCCTTGAATGAGCAGTTCTTC. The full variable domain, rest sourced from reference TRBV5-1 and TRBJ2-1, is KAGVTQTPRYLIKTRGQQVTLSCSPISGHRSVSWYQQTPGQGLQFLFEYFSETQRNKGNFPGRFSGRQFSNSRSEMNVSTLELGDSALYLCASSLDISLNEQFFGPGTRLTVL.

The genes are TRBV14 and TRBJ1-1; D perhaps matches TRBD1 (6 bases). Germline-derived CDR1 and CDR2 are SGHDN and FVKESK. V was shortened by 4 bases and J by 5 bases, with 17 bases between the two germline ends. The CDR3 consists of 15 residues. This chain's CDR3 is CASSRWITGLTEAFF. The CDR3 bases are TGTGCCAGCAGCCGATGGATTACAGGGTTAACTGAAGCTTTCTTT.

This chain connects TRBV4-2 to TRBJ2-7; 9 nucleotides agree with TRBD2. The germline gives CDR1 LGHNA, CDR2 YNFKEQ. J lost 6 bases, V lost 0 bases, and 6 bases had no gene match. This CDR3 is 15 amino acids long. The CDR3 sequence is CASSQEPSGRTEQYF. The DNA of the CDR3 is TGTGCCAGCAGCCAAGAGCCCAGCGGGAGGACCGAGCAGTACTTC.

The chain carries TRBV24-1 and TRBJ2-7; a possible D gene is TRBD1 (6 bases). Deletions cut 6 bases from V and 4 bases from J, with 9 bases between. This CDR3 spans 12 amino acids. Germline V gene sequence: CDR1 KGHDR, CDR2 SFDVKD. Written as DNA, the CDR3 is TGTGCCACCAGTCCTACAGGGTACGAGCAGTACTTC. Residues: CATSPTGYEQYF.

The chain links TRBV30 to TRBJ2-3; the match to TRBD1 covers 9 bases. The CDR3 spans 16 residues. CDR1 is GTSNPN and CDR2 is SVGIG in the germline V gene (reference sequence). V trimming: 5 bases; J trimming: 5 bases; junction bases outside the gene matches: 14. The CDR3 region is CAWVTGDREERDTQYF. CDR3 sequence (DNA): TGTGCCTGGGTTACCGGGGACAGGGAGGAGAGAGATACGCAGTATTTT.

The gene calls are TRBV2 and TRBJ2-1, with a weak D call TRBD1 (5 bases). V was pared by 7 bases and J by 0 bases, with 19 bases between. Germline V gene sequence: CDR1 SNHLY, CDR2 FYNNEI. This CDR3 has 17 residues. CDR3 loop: CASKEGVGVASYNEQFF. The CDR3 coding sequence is TGTGCCAGCAAGGAAGGGGTAGGGGTAGCCTCCTACAATGAGCAGTTCTTC.

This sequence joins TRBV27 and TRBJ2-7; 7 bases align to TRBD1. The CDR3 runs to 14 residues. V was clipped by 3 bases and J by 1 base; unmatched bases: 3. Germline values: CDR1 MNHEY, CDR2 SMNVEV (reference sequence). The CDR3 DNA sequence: TGTGCCAGCAGTTTCCTGGGACAGTCCTACGAGCAGTACTTC. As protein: CASSFLGQSYEQYF.